This T cell receptor (beta chain) was sequenced in a study of cytomegalovirus exposure and HLA in healthy donors. Losses at the gene ends were 0 bases for V and 14 bases for J; bases not matched to a gene: 3. Germline assignment: CDR1 MNHEY and CDR2 SVGAGI. This CDR3 spans 13 amino acids. Primers included in the PCR were 60 Vbeta and 13 Jbeta primers. Sequencing used immunoSEQ multiplex PCR; TCRdb keeps in-frame clones, though not all of them. The sample has 100,000 to 150,000 clones; about 81% are singletons. The V call is TRBV6-5, the J call TRBJ2-1, with 11 bases fitting TRBD2. Sequenced material: PBMCs. The TCR sequence derives from a woman in her 30s in good health and CMV-seronegative. CDR3 DNA sequence: TGTGCCAGCAGTTACTCTAGCGGGAGGGTTGAGTTCTTC. This translates into CASSYSSGRVEFF.